The 3 T cell receptor beta chains listed next were all sequenced from one sample in a study of CD8+ T cells in alopecia areata. Extraction of RNA preceded its reverse transcription into cDNA, which served as the sequencing template. Only in-frame clones appear in the TCRdb table, and some are missing; sequencing was by immunoSEQ multiplex PCR. This table has roughly 150,000 clones, about 54% appearing once. Sequencing was carried out using CD4+ T cells sorted from blood. These receptors came from a human donor in good health.

The chain couples TRBV7-2 to TRBJ1-1; D might be TRBD1 (5 bases). The CDR3 extends over 14 amino acids. Germline CDR1 SGHTA, CDR2 FQGNSA. V shed 5 bases and J shed 6 bases, with 16 bases lying between them. The CDR3 DNA reads as TGTGCCAGCAGCCTCTGGGGGGATCAAGCTGAAGCTTTCTTT. Its protein product is CASSLWGDQAEAFF.

The chain recombines TRBV30 with TRBJ2-1, with D possibly matching TRBD1 (6 bases). The CDR3 sequence is 12 residues long. V lost 0 bases and J lost 8, with 8 bases in between. Germline V gene lookup returns CDR1 GTSNPN and CDR2 SVGIG (reference sequence). The CDR3 nucleotides are TGTGCCTGGAGTGTACAGGGTTATGAGCAGTTCTTC. Its protein product is CAWSVQGYEQFF.

The chain recombines TRBV28 with TRBJ1-3; D is perhaps TRBD1 (6 bases). The CDR3 consists of 15 residues. Germline lookup yields CDR1 MDHEN and CDR2 SYDVKM. Trimming took off 2 bases at V and 3 bases at J, with 11 bases between the two ends. The CDR3 is CASSLRQGFGNTIYF. CDR3 sequence (DNA): TGTGCCAGCAGTTTACGGCAGGGGTTTGGAAACACCATATATTTT.